The source of this T cell receptor (beta chain) is a study of blood T cell repertoires in COVID-19. The germline CDR1 and CDR2 sequences are SGHRS and YFSETQ. J was trimmed by 3 bases and V by 4 bases; bases with no gene match: 12. The CDR3 is 18 residues long. Data came from immunoSEQ multiplex PCR; TCRdb stores just in-frame clones and leaves some out. The sample contains around 290,000 clones, around 90% of which appear only once. The V and J genes are TRBV5-1 and TRBJ2-5, with 13 bases fitting TRBD2. This sequence originates from a woman in her twenties or thirties who had recovered from COVID-19. The sequenced material came from PBMCs or T cells enriched from blood (not recorded which). The CDR3 loop is CASSIRTGTSGKEETQYF. CDR3 DNA: TGCGCCAGCAGCATACGTACCGGGACTAGCGGGAAGGAAGAGACCCAGTACTTC. Looking up the rest from reference TRBV5-1 and TRBJ2-5 gives the full variable domain: KAGVTQTPRYLIKTRGQQVTLSCSPISGHRSVSWYQQTPGQGLQFLFEYFSETQRNKGNFPGRFSGRQFSNSRSEMNVSTLELGDSALYLCASSIRTGTSGKEETQYFGPGTRLLVL.